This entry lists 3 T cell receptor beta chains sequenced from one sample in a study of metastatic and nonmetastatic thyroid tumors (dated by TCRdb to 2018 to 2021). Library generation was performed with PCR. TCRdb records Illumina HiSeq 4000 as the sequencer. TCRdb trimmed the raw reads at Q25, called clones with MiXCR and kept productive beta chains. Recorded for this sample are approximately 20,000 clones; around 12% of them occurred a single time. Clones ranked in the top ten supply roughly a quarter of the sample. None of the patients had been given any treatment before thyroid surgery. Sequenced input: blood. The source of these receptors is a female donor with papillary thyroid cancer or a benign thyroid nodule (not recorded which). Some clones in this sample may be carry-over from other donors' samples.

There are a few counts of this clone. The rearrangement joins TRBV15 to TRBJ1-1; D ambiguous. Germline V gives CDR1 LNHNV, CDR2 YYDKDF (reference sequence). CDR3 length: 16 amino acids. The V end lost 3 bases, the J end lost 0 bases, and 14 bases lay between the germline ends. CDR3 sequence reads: CATSSSRPGMNTEAFF. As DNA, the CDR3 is TGTGCCACCAGCAGCTCTCGACCCGGAATGAACACTGAAGCTTTCTTT.

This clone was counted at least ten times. In DNA form, the CDR3 reads TGTGCCAGCAGCTTAACCCACAGCTCTGGAAACACCATATATTTT. The encoded protein is CASSLTHSSGNTIYF. The chain recombines TRBV7-2 with TRBJ1-3; D is ambiguous. The CDR3 loop spans 15 amino acids. V was clipped by 2 bases and J by 0 bases, with 8 bases between them. Germline assignment: CDR1 SGHTA and CDR2 FQGNSA.

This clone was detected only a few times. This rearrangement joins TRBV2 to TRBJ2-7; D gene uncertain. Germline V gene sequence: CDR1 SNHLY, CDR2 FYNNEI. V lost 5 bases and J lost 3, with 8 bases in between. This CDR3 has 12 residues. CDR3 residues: CASSFAYYEQYV. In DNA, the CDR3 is TGTGCCAGCAGTTTCGCTTACTACGAGCAGTACGTC.